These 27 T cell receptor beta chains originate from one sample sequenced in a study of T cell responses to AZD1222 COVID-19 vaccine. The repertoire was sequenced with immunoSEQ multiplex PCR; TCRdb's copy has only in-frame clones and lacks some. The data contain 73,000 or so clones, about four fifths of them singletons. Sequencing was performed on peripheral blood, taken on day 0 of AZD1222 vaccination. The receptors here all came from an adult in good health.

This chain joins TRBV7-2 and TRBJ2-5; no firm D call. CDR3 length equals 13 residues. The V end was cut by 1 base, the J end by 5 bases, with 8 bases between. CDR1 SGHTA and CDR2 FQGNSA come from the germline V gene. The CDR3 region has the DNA TGTGCCAGCAGCTTAGGGCCCCCCGAGACCCAGTACTTC. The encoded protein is CASSLGPPETQYF.

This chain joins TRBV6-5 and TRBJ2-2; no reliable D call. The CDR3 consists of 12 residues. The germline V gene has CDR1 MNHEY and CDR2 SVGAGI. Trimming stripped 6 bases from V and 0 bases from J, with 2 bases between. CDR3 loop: CASSSNTGELFF. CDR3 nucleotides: TGTGCCAGCAGCTCGAACACCGGGGAGCTGTTTTTT.

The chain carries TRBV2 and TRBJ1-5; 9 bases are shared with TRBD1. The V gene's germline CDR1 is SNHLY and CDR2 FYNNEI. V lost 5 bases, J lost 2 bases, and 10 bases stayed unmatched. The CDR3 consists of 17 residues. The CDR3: CASSHRDRAGGNQPQHF. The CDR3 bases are TGTGCCAGCAGTCACCGGGACAGGGCAGGAGGCAATCAGCCCCAGCATTTT.

Written as DNA, the CDR3 is TGTGCCAGCAGCCCGTACGGGACGTCTGAAAAACTGTTTTTT. It specifies CASSPYGTSEKLFF. The rearrangement uses TRBV3-1 (or the pseudogene TRBV3-2) and TRBJ1-4, with a weak D call TRBD1 (5 bases). V lost 4 bases to trimming and J lost 7 bases, with 13 bases between them. Germline loops: CDR1 LGHDT, CDR2 YNNKEL (reference sequence). CDR3 size: 14 residues.

The CDR3, as DNA: TGCGCCAGCAGCCCGGACTTGACCTATGGCTACACCTTC. As protein: CASSPDLTYGYTF. This sequence joins TRBV5-1 and TRBJ1-2; no definite D call. The germline CDR1 and CDR2 sequences are SGHRS and YFSETQ. The CDR3 has 13 amino acids. Trimming left V 4 bases short and J 4 bases short, with 11 bases between.

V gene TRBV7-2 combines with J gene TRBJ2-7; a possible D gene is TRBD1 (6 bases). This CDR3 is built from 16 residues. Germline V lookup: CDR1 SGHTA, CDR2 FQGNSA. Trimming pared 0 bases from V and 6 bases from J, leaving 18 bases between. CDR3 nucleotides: TGTGCCAGCAGCTTAGCGCGGTGGTCACAGGGCATCGAGCAGTACTTC. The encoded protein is CASSLARWSQGIEQYF.

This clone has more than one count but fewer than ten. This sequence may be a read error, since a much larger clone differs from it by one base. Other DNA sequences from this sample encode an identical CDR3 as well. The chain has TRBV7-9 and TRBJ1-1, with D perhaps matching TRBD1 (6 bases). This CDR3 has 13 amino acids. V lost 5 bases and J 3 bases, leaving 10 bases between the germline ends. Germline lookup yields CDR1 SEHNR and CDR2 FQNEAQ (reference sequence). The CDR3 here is CASSPPGDTEAFF. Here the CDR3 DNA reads TGTGCCAGCAGCCCCCCAGGGGACACTGAAGCTTTCTTT.

The CDR3 nucleotides read TGTGCCAGCAGCCCAGGGGGCGCAGGGGCGGTTAAGGGCTACACCTTC. Its translation: CASSPGGAGAVKGYTF. The rearrangement links TRBV7-2 to TRBJ1-2; 8 bases line up with TRBD1. The V gene's germline CDR1 is SGHTA and CDR2 FQGNSA. The CDR3 has 16 residues. V was pared by 5 bases and J by 8 bases, with 16 bases of the junction left unmatched.

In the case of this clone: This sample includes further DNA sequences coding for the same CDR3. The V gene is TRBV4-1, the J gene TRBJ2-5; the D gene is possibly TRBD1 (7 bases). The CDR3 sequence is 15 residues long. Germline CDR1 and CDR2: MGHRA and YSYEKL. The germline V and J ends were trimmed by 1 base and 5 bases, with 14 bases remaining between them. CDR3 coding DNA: TGCGCCAGCAGCCAAGGGAACAGGGGAGGCGAGACCCAGTACTTC. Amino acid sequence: CASSQGNRGGETQYF.

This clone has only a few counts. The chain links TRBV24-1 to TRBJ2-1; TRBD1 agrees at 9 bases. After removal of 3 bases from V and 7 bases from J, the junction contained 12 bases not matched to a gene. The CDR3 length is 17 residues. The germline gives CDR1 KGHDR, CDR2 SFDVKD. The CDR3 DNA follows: TGTGCCACCAGTGATGGTCCGGGGACAGGGTCCTTGAATGAGCAGTTCTTC. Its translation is CATSDGPGTGSLNEQFF.

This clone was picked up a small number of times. The CDR3 loop is CASKLMGQGSNEQFF. The CDR3 nucleotides read TGTGCCAGCAAGTTAATGGGACAGGGGAGCAATGAGCAGTTCTTC. This chain joins TRBV2 and TRBJ2-1; 10 bases match TRBD1. Germline trimming cut 7 bases from V and 6 bases from J; bases unmatched to any gene: 9. This CDR3 spans 15 amino acids. Germline CDR1 and CDR2: SNHLY and FYNNEI. Based on the CDR3 plus reference TRBV2 and TRBJ2-1, the full variable domain is EPEVTQTPSHQVTQMGQEVILRCVPISNHLYFYWYRQILGQKVEFLVSFYNNEISEKSEIFDDQFSVERPDGSNFTLKIRSTKLEDSAMYFCASKLMGQGSNEQFFGPGTRLTVL.

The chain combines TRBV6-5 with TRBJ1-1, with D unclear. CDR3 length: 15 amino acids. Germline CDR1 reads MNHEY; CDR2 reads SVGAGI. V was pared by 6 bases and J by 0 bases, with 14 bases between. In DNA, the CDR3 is TGTGCCAGCAGACAAACCCGGACGGTGAACACTGAAGCTTTCTTT. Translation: CASRQTRTVNTEAFF.

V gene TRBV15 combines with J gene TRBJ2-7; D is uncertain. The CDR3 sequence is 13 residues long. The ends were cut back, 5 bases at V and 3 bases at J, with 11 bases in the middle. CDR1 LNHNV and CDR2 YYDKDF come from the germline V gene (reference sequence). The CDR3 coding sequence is TGTGCCACCAGCGACACGGTCCTCTACGAGCAGTACTTC. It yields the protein CATSDTVLYEQYF.

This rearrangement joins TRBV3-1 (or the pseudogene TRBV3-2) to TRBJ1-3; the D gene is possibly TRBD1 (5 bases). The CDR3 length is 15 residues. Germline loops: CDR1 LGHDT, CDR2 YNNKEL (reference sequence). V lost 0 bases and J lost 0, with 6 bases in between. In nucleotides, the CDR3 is TGTGCCAGCAGCCAAGATGGGGGCTCTGGAAACACCATATATTTT. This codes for CASSQDGGSGNTIYF.

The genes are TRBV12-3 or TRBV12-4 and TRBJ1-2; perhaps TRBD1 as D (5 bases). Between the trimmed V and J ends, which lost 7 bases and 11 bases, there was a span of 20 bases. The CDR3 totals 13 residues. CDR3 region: CASTPGGGTQYTF. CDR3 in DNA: TGTGCCAGCACTCCCGGCGGGGGTACCCAGTACACCTTC.

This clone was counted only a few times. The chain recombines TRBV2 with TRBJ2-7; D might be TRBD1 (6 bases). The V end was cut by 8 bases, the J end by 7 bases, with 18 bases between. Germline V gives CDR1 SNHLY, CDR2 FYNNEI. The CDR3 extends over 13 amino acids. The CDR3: CASGGLLLGEQYF. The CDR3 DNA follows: TGTGCCAGCGGGGGCCTACTTTTGGGTGAGCAGTACTTC.

Written as DNA, the CDR3 is TGCAGCGTTGATGGGGGAGAAGGTCAGCCCCAGCATTTT. Translated, it gives CSVDGGEGQPQHF. V gene TRBV29-1 combines with J gene TRBJ1-5, with D possibly being TRBD1 (5 bases). Trimming cost V 3 bases and J 6 bases, with 12 bases left between them. CDR1 and CDR2 from the germline V gene are SQVTM and ANQGSEA. This CDR3 comprises 13 residues.

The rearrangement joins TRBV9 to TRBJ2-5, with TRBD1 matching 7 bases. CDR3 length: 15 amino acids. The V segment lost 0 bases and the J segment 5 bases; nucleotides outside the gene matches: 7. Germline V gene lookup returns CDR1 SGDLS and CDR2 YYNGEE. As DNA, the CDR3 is TGTGCCAGCAGCGTAGATAAGGGGGCCGGGGAGACCCAGTACTTC. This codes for CASSVDKGAGETQYF. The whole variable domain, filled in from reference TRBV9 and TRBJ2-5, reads DSGVTQTPKHLITATGQRVTLRCSPRSGDLSVYWYQQSLDQGLQFLIQYYNGEERAKGNILERFSAQQFPDLHSELNLSSLELGDSALYFCASSVDKGAGETQYFGPGTRLLVL.

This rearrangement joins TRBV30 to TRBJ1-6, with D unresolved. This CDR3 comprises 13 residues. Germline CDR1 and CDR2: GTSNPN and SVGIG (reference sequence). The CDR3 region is CAATGSGNSPLHF. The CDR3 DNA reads TGTGCAGCAACCGGGAGCGGTAATTCACCCCTCCACTTT.

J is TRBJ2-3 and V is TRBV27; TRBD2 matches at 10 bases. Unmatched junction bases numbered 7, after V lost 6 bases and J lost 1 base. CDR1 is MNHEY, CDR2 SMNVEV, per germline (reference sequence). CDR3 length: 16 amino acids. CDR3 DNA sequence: TGTGCCAGCAGCCTTACCCTAGCGGGGGGCACAGATACGCAGTATTTT. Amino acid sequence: CASSLTLAGGTDTQYF.

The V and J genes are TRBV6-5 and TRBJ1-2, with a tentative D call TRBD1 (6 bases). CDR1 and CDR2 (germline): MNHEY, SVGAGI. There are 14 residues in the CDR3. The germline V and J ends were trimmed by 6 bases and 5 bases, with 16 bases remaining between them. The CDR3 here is CASSQTGEGYGYTF. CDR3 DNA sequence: TGTGCCAGCAGCCAGACAGGCGAGGGATATGGCTACACCTTC.

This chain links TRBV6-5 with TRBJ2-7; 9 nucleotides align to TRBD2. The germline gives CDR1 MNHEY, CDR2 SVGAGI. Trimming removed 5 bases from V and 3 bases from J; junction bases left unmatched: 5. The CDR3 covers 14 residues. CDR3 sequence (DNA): TGTGCCAGCAGTCAGCTAGCGGGGTACTACGAGCAGTACTTC. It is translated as CASSQLAGYYEQYF.

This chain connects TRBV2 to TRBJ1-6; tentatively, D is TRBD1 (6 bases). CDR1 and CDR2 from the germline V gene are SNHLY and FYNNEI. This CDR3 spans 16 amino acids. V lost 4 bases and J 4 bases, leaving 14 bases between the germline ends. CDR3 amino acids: CASSGTDTTYNSPLHF. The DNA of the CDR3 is TGTGCCAGCAGTGGGACAGATACAACATATAATTCACCCCTCCACTTT.

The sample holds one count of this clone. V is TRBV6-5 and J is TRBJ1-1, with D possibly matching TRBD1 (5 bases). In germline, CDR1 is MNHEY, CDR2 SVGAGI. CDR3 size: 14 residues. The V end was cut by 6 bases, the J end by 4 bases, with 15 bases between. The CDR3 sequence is CASRPAGGTTEAFF. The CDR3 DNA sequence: TGTGCCAGCAGACCCGCCGGGGGGACCACTGAAGCTTTCTTT.

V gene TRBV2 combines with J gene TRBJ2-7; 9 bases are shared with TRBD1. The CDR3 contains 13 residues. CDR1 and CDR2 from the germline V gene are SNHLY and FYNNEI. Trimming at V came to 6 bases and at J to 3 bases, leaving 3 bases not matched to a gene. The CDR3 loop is CASSWGQGYEQYF. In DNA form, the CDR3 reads TGTGCCAGCAGCTGGGGACAGGGCTACGAGCAGTACTTC.

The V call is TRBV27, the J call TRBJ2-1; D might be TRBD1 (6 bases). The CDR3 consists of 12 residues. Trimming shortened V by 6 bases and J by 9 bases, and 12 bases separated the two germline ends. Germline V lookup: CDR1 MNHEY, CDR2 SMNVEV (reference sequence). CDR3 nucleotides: TGTGCCAGCAGCTTCTTAGGGGGTGAGCAGTTCTTC. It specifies CASSFLGGEQFF.

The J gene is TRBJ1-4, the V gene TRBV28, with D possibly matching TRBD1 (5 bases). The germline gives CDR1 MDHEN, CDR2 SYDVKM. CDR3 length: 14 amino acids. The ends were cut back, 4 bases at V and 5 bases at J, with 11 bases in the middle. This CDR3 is CASSSNRFNEKLFF. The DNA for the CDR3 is TGTGCCAGCAGTTCCAACAGGTTCAATGAAAAACTGTTTTTT.